These T cell receptor beta chains were read from a single sample in a study of blood T cell repertoires in COVID-19. The table came from immunoSEQ multiplex PCR; TCRdb's copy has only in-frame clones and leaves some out. The sample carries around 140,000 clones, roughly 85% recorded once. Specimen: PBMCs or T cells enriched from blood (not recorded which). The source is a woman between 45 and 60 years old who had recovered from COVID-19. Both conserved end residues are part of each CDR3. A D gene is named only where the DNA matches it firmly. Expanded clones get a size class; other rows say once, few or many, or leave the size out.

v_call	d_call	clone_size	j_call	cdr3_aa	cdr3_nt
TRBV30	.	once	TRBJ2-3	CAWAPRGATDTQYF	TGTGCCTGGGCCCCCCGGGGGGCTACAGATACGCAGTATTTT
TRBV9	.	.	TRBJ2-7	CASSAGAEGLIF	TGTGCCAGCAGCGCCGGTGCCGAGGGATTGATCTTC
TRBV7-9	TRBD2	.	TRBJ2-7	CASSRPGGYEQYF	TGTGCCAGCAGCCGGCCCGGGGGGTACGAGCAGTACTTC
TRBV27	TRBD2	.	TRBJ2-7	CASSPGLAGWEQYF	TGTGCCAGCAGCCCCGGACTAGCGGGATGGGAGCAGTACTTC
TRBV29-1	.	.	TRBJ2-1	CSVEGGLLLNEQFF	TGCAGCGTTGAAGGGGGGCTTCTCCTAAATGAGCAGTTCTTC
TRBV21-1	.	once	TRBJ2-3	CASSKNYGRSTDTQYF	TGTGCCAGCAGCAAAAATTACGGGAGGAGCACAGATACGCAGTATTTT
TRBV27	.	.	TRBJ2-7	CASSLRERVEQYF	TGTGCCAGCAGTTTAAGGGAGCGGGTCGAGCAGTACTTC
TRBV3-1/TRBV3-2	TRBD1	.	TRBJ1-5	CASSQGQGNQPQHF	TGTGCCAGCAGCCAGGGACAGGGAAATCAGCCCCAGCATTTT
TRBV5-1	TRBD1	.	TRBJ1-1	CASSFGTGVTEAFF	TGCGCCAGCAGCTTCGGGACAGGGGTAACTGAAGCTTTCTTT
TRBV5-6	TRBD2	.	TRBJ2-3	CASSTVLERGSTDTQYF	TGTGCCAGCAGCACAGTACTAGAGCGGGGGAGCACAGATACGCAGTATTTT
TRBV5-6	.	.	TRBJ2-3	CASSRGGTSRDTQYF	TGTGCCAGCAGCCGGGGAGGAACCTCACGGGATACGCAGTATTTT
TRBV6-4	TRBD1	.	TRBJ2-1	CASSVGQGGNEQFF	TGTGCCAGCAGTGTAGGACAGGGGGGAAATGAGCAGTTCTTC
TRBV30	.	.	TRBJ1-2	CAWSFSGTYNGYTF	TGTGCCTGGAGTTTCTCCGGGACATATAATGGCTACACCTTC
TRBV9	TRBD2	.	TRBJ2-1	CASSVRSGSGRYNEQFF	TGTGCCAGCAGCGTAAGGTCGGGTAGCGGGCGCTACAATGAGCAGTTCTTC
TRBV11-2	.	.	TRBJ2-1	CASSSSSVEQFF	TGTGCCAGCAGCTCGTCTAGCGTAGAGCAGTTCTTC
TRBV19	.	.	TRBJ2-7	CASSIGRTYEQYF	TGTGCCAGTAGTATAGGTAGAACCTACGAGCAGTACTTC
TRBV28	.	.	TRBJ1-2	CASSSAPDSSNYGYTF	TGTGCCAGCAGTTCGGCACCGGACAGCTCTAACTATGGCTACACCTTC
TRBV6-1	TRBD1	.	TRBJ1-2	CASSDPWDRGNYGYTF	TGTGCCAGCAGTGATCCCTGGGACAGGGGTAACTATGGCTACACCTTC
TRBV19	TRBD1	.	TRBJ1-4	CASSPPGQGGEKLFF	TGTGCCAGTAGTCCACCGGGACAGGGTGGTGAAAAACTGTTTTTT
TRBV2	.	.	TRBJ2-1	CASSEGDKRNNEQFF	TGTGCCAGCAGCGAAGGGGACAAGCGGAACAATGAGCAGTTCTTC
TRBV11-2	TRBD2	once	TRBJ2-7	CASSLEGTTLYEQYF	TGTGCCAGCAGCTTAGAAGGGACTACACTTTACGAGCAGTACTTC
TRBV19	TRBD1	.	TRBJ1-5	CASSGGTGDARSNQPQHF	TGTGCCAGTAGTGGGGGGACAGGGGACGCCCGTAGCAATCAGCCCCAGCATTTT
TRBV6-5	TRBD2	once	TRBJ2-1	CASSLSGGPYNEQFF	TGTGCCAGCAGTCTTAGCGGGGGGCCGTACAATGAGCAGTTCTTC
TRBV25-1	.	.	TRBJ2-2	CASSESVGELFF	TGTGCCAGCAGTGAATCGGTCGGGGAGCTGTTTTTT
TRBV3-1/TRBV3-2	TRBD1	once	TRBJ1-2	CASSLPGGDYGYTF	TGTGCCAGCAGCCTACCAGGGGGCGACTATGGCTACACCTTC
TRBV23-1	.	.	TRBJ2-1	CASTPRRLPKSYNEQFF	TGCGCCAGCACCCCTAGGAGGCTCCCGAAGTCCTACAATGAGCAGTTCTTC
TRBV2	TRBD1	.	TRBJ1-2	CASSRGTDRAGYTF	TGTGCCAGCAGTCGAGGGACAGACAGGGCTGGCTACACCTTC
TRBV9	TRBD1	.	TRBJ1-6	CASSRDRASPLHF	TGTGCCAGCAGTCGGGACAGGGCATCACCCCTCCACTTT
TRBV27	TRBD1	.	TRBJ2-2	CASLRDRGTTGELFF	TGTGCCAGCCTTCGGGACAGGGGGACCACCGGGGAGCTGTTTTTT
TRBV11-2	TRBD2	.	TRBJ2-3	CASSSSGRAADTQYF	TGTGCCAGCAGCAGTAGCGGGAGGGCCGCGGATACGCAGTATTTT
TRBV5-4	.	.	TRBJ2-7	CASSLKTEQYF	TGTGCCAGCAGCTTGAAGACTGAGCAGTACTTC
TRBV7-8	.	.	TRBJ1-3	CASSLSLAGGNTIYF	TGTGCCAGCAGCTTAAGCCTGGCGGGGGGAAACACCATATATTTT
TRBV30	.	.	TRBJ1-3	CAWTVRSSGNTIYF	TGTGCCTGGACGGTTCGCTCCTCTGGAAACACCATATATTTT
TRBV5-6	TRBD1	.	TRBJ1-6	CASFRTGQNSPLHF	TGTGCCAGCTTTCGGACAGGGCAAAATTCACCCCTCCACTTT
TRBV14	.	once	TRBJ2-1	CASSPLRGSYNNEQFF	TGTGCCAGCAGCCCCCTTAGGGGTTCCTACAACAATGAGCAGTTCTTC
TRBV10-3	TRBD1	.	TRBJ2-7	CAIMGGDRTYEQYF	TGTGCCATCATGGGTGGGGACAGGACCTACGAGCAGTACTTC
TRBV7-3	TRBD1	.	TRBJ1-4	CASSPTGAHNEKLFF	TGTGCCAGCAGCCCAACAGGGGCCCATAATGAAAAACTGTTTTTT
TRBV18	.	.	TRBJ1-1	CASSPFGDTEAFF	TGTGCCAGCTCACCATTCGGGGACACTGAAGCTTTCTTT
TRBV9	TRBD2	.	TRBJ2-1	CASSPPSGGINEQFF	TGTGCCAGCAGCCCACCTAGCGGGGGGATCAATGAGCAGTTCTTC
TRBV9	TRBD1	.	TRBJ1-2	CASSTGQNYGYTF	TGTGCCAGCAGCACGGGACAGAACTATGGCTACACCTTC
TRBV6-4	.	.	TRBJ1-6	CASSGDSYNSPLHF	TGTGCCAGCAGCGGAGATTCCTATAATTCACCCCTCCACTTT
TRBV7-2	TRBD1	few	TRBJ1-3	CASSPRQGTGEGNTIYF	TGTGCCAGCAGCCCCCGACAGGGAACCGGAGAAGGAAACACCATATATTTT
TRBV5-1	.	.	TRBJ2-7	CASSWGTPAYEQYF	TGCGCCAGCAGCTGGGGGACACCAGCCTACGAGCAGTACTTC
TRBV5-1	TRBD2	.	TRBJ2-2	CASSLISGRATGELFF	TGCGCCAGCAGCTTGATTAGCGGGAGGGCCACCGGGGAGCTGTTTTTT